These 16 T cell receptor beta chains were all obtained from the same sample, sequenced in a study of blood T cell repertoires in COVID-19. Profiled with immunoSEQ multiplex PCR; TCRdb holds only in-frame clones, not every one. The data hold about 230,000 clones, with 80% to 90% observed a single time. The sample taken for sequencing was peripheral blood. The source of these receptors is a man in his forties who had recovered from COVID-19.

This sequence joins TRBV24-1 and TRBJ2-5, with TRBD2 matching over 7 bases. Germline trimming cut 9 bases from V and 2 bases from J; bases unmatched to any gene: 11. CDR3 length equals 15 residues. Germline V gives CDR1 KGHDR, CDR2 SFDVKD. The CDR3 loop reads CATSRARERQETQYF. CDR3 bases: TGTGCCACCTCGCGGGCGCGGGAGAGACAAGAGACCCAGTACTTC.

The J gene is TRBJ2-7, the V gene TRBV4-3, with TRBD2 as a possible D gene (5 bases). This CDR3 spans 13 amino acids. The ends were cut back, 1 base at V and 3 bases at J, with 7 bases in the middle. Germline V gene data show CDR1 as LGHNA and CDR2 as YSLEER. CDR3 coding DNA: TGCGCCAGCAGCCAAGGGGAGCTCTACGAGCAGTACTTC. Residues: CASSQGELYEQYF.

The J gene is TRBJ2-5, the V gene TRBV9, with 7 bases matching TRBD1. The CDR3 runs to 15 residues. Per germline, CDR1 SGDLS and CDR2 YYNGEE. The ends lost 4 bases at V and 4 bases at J; junction bases unmatched: 10. This chain's CDR3 is CASSMLEGAGETQYF. For the CDR3, the DNA is TGTGCCAGCAGCATGTTAGAGGGGGCCGGAGAGACCCAGTACTTC.

This clone was counted a single time. The chain recombines TRBV3-1 (or the pseudogene TRBV3-2) with TRBJ2-7; D is perhaps TRBD2 (6 bases). This CDR3 has 12 amino acids. Trimming left V 3 bases short and J 7 bases short, with 10 bases between. Germline CDR1 LGHDT, CDR2 YNNKEL (reference sequence). The CDR3 coding sequence is TGTGCCAGCAGCCAGCCGACTAGAGAGCAGTACTTC. Its protein product is CASSQPTREQYF.

The chain joins TRBV11-3 to TRBJ1-1, with D unclear. Trimming took off 1 base at V and 7 bases at J, with 13 bases between the two ends. Germline CDR1 and CDR2: SGHNT and YENEEA. The CDR3 runs to 14 residues. For the CDR3, the DNA is TGTGCCAGCAGCTTAGGGTATGCACGGAGTGAAGCTTTCTTT. This gives the protein CASSLGYARSEAFF.

This chain links TRBV5-4 with TRBJ1-2, with 11 bases that match TRBD1. The V gene's germline CDR1 is SGHNT and CDR2 YYREEE (reference sequence). The CDR3 totals 15 residues. V lost 1 base to trimming and J lost 5 bases; unmatched junction nucleotides: 4. The CDR3 is CASSLRGQGVYGYTF. The CDR3, as DNA: TGTGCCAGCAGCTTGCGGGGACAGGGGGTTTATGGCTACACCTTC.

The chain recombines TRBV2 with TRBJ1-5; D not resolved. V shed 3 bases and J shed 4 bases, with 7 bases lying between them. Looked up from germline, CDR1 is SNHLY and CDR2 is FYNNEI. This CDR3 spans 13 amino acids. The CDR3 is CASSDVLNQPQHF. The CDR3 DNA is TGTGCCAGCAGTGACGTGTTAAATCAGCCCCAGCATTTT.

The rearrangement links TRBV19 to TRBJ1-1; TRBD1 matches at 9 bases. Germline V gene data show CDR1 as LNHDA and CDR2 as SQIVND (reference sequence). V shed 3 bases and J 5 bases; nucleotides not matched to a gene: 10. The CDR3 is 16 residues long. The chain's CDR3 is CASSIAFVTGGTEAFF. CDR3 bases: TGTGCCAGTAGTATTGCTTTTGTGACAGGGGGAACTGAAGCTTTCTTT.

In nucleotides, the CDR3 is TGTGCCAGCATTACCCGGGACAGGGGATCTGGGGCCAACGTCCTGACTTTC. Protein sequence: CASITRDRGSGANVLTF. J is TRBJ2-6 and V is TRBV7-9; TRBD1 matches at 10 bases. With V trimmed by 7 bases and J by 1 base, 7 bases remained unmatched. Germline loops: CDR1 SEHNR, CDR2 FQNEAQ (reference sequence). CDR3 length: 17 amino acids. The full variable domain, with the rest looked up from reference TRBV7-9 and TRBJ2-6, is DTGVSQNPRHKITKRGQNVTFRCDPISEHNRLYWYRQTLGQGPEFLTYFQNEAQLEKSRLLSDRFSAERPKGSFSTLEIQRTEQGDSAMYLCASITRDRGSGANVLTFGAGSRLTVL.

The V call is TRBV27, the J call TRBJ1-5, with TRBD1 as a possible D gene (5 bases). The germline V gene has CDR1 MNHEY and CDR2 SMNVEV (reference sequence). V was clipped by 8 bases and J by 2 bases, with 10 bases between them. The CDR3 has 13 amino acids. The CDR3: CASRPGGNQPQHF. The CDR3 DNA reads as TGTGCCAGCCGTCCGGGGGGCAATCAGCCCCAGCATTTT.

In this sample, this clone turned up once. The chain recombines TRBV4-3 with TRBJ2-6, with D tentatively TRBD1 (5 bases). V lost 4 bases and J lost 0, with 7 bases in between. CDR3 length equals 15 residues. Germline V gives CDR1 LGHNA, CDR2 YSLEER. The CDR3 DNA reads as TGCGCCAGCAGCCGACAGCACTCTGGGGCCAACGTCCTGACTTTC. It yields the protein CASSRQHSGANVLTF.

CDR3 sequence: CASSRETEYSPLHF. For the CDR3, the DNA is TGTGCCAGCAGTCGGGAGACGGAATATTCACCCCTCCACTTT. The J gene is TRBJ1-6, the V gene TRBV25-1; no clear D gene. Looked up from germline, CDR1 is MGHDK and CDR2 is SYGVNS. The CDR3 extends over 14 amino acids. The V and J ends lost 5 bases and 8 bases respectively, with 13 bases between them.

The genes are TRBV19 and TRBJ2-2, with a weak D call TRBD1 (5 bases). The CDR3 loop spans 13 amino acids. Germline V lookup: CDR1 LNHDA, CDR2 SQIVND (reference sequence). With 0 bases removed from V and 6 bases from J, the gap between germline ends came to 5 bases. The CDR3 is CASSIEGAGELFF. CDR3 sequence (DNA): TGTGCCAGTAGTATAGAAGGGGCCGGGGAGCTGTTTTTT. Using reference TRBV19 and TRBJ2-2 for the parts outside the CDR3, the full variable domain is DGGITQSPKYLFRKEGQNVTLSCEQNLNHDAMYWYRQDPGQGLRLIYYSQIVNDFQKGDIAEGYSVSREKKESFPLTVTSAQKNPTAFYLCASSIEGAGELFFGEGSRLTVL.

This clone was counted a few times. The V and J genes are TRBV6-6 and TRBJ2-7; perhaps TRBD1 as D (6 bases). V shed 6 bases and J shed 2 bases, with 17 bases lying between them. Germline lookup yields CDR1 MNHNY and CDR2 SVGAGI (reference sequence). This CDR3 comprises 15 residues. The CDR3 spells CASSLVRDIPYEQYF. CDR3 nucleotide sequence: TGTGCCAGCAGCCTGGTTCGGGACATCCCCTACGAGCAGTACTTC.

The J gene is TRBJ2-3, the V gene TRBV29-1; TRBD1 aligns across 8 bases. This CDR3 contains 13 residues. Germline lookup yields CDR1 SQVTM and CDR2 ANQGSEA. Unmatched junction bases numbered 7, after V lost 8 bases and J lost 3 bases. Written as DNA, the CDR3 is TGCAGCTATTACGGGACAGGTACAGATACGCAGTATTTT. Its translation: CSYYGTGTDTQYF.

This clone was detected once. The chain is built from TRBV7-2 and TRBJ1-1; D is perhaps TRBD1 (6 bases). V lost 1 base and J lost 0, with 6 bases in between. CDR1 is SGHTA, CDR2 FQGNSA, per germline. CDR3 length equals 14 residues. This CDR3 is CASSLDRVNTEAFF. The CDR3 coding sequence is TGTGCCAGCAGCTTAGACAGGGTGAACACTGAAGCTTTCTTT.